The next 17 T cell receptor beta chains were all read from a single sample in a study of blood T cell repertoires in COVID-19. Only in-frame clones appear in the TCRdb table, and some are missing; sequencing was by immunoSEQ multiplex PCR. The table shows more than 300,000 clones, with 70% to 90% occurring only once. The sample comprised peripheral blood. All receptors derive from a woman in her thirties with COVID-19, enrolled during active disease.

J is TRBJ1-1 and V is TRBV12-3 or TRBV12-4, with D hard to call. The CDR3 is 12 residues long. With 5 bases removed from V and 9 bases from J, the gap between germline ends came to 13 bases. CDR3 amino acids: CASSLGATKAFF. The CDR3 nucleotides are TGTGCCAGCAGTCTCGGAGCGACTAAAGCTTTCTTT.

CDR3 in amino acids: CASSFRTAPNTGELFF. CDR3 nucleotide sequence: TGTGCCAGCAGCTTTAGGACAGCCCCGAACACCGGGGAGCTGTTTTTT. This chain uses TRBV5-4 with TRBJ2-2, with TRBD1 as a possible D gene (6 bases). The CDR3 has 16 residues. From germline, CDR1 is SGHNT and CDR2 YYREEE (reference sequence). The germline V and J ends were trimmed by 2 bases and 0 bases, with 11 bases remaining between them.

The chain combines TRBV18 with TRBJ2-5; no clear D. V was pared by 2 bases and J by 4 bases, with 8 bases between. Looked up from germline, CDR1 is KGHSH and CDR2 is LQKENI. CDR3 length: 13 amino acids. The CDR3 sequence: CASSPGLGETQYF. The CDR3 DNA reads TGTGCCAGCTCACCAGGGCTTGGAGAGACCCAGTACTTC.

DNA for the CDR3: TGCAGCGTTGACCGGGACAGCGAGGAAGAGACCCAGTACTTC. Its translation: CSVDRDSEEETQYF. This chain connects TRBV29-1 to TRBJ2-5; 7 positions match TRBD1. Trimming took 3 bases from V and 3 from J; bases not matched to a gene: 7. The CDR3 sequence is 14 residues long. From germline, CDR1 is SQVTM and CDR2 ANQGSEA.

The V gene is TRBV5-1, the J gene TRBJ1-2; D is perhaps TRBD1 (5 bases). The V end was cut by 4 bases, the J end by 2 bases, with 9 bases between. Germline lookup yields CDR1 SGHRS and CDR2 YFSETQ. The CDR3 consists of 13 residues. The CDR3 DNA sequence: TGCGCCAGCAGCAAGGACACCAACTATGGCTACACCTTC. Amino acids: CASSKDTNYGYTF. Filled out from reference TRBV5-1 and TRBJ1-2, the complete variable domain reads KAGVTQTPRYLIKTRGQQVTLSCSPISGHRSVSWYQQTPGQGLQFLFEYFSETQRNKGNFPGRFSGRQFSNSRSEMNVSTLELGDSALYLCASSKDTNYGYTFGSGTRLTVV.

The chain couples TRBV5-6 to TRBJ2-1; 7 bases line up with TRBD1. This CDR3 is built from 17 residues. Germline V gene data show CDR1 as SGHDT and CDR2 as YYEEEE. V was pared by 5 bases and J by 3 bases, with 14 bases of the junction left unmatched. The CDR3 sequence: CASRKDRAAPYYNEQFF. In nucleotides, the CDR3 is TGTGCCAGCAGAAAAGACAGGGCGGCCCCCTACTACAATGAGCAGTTCTTC.

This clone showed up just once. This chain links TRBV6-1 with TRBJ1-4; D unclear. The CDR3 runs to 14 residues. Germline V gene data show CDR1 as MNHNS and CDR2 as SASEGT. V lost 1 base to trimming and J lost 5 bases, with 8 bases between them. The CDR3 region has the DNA TGTGCCAGCAGTGAAGGTAGAGGGAATGAAAAACTGTTTTTT. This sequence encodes CASSEGRGNEKLFF.

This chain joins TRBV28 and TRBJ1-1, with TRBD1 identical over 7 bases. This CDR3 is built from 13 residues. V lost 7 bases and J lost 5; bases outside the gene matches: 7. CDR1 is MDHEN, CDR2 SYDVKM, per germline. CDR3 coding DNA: TGTGCCAGCATCATTAACAGGGGAACTGAAGCTTTCTTT. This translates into CASIINRGTEAFF.

Here the CDR3 DNA reads TGTGCCAGCAGGCCGGGGACAGGGGTGAACACTGAAGCTTTCTTT. Its protein product is CASRPGTGVNTEAFF. The chain combines TRBV9 with TRBJ1-1; 10 nucleotides align to TRBD1. The germline V gene has CDR1 SGDLS and CDR2 YYNGEE. V was clipped by 5 bases and J by 0 bases; unmatched bases: 4. The CDR3 extends over 15 amino acids.

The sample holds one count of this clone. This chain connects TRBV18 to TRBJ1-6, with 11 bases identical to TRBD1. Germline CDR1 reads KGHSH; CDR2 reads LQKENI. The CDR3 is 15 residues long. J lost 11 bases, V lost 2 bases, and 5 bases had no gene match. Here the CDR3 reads CASSPGTGGLAPLHF. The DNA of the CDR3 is TGTGCCAGCTCACCAGGGACAGGGGGACTAGCACCCCTCCACTTT.

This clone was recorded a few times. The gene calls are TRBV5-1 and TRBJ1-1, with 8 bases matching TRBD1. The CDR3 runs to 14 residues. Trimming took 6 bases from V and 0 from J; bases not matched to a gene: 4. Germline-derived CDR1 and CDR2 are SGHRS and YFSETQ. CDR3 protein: CASTGGPMNTEAFF. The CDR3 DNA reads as TGCGCCAGCACAGGGGGCCCGATGAACACTGAAGCTTTCTTT.

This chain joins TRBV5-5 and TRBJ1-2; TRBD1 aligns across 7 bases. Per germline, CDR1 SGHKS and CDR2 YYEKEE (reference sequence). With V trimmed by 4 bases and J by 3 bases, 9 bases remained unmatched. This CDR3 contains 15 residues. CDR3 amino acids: CASSETGTADYGYTF. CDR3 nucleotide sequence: TGTGCCAGCAGCGAAACCGGGACAGCTGACTATGGCTACACCTTC.

The CDR3 loop reads CASSYPLSGGARNEQFF. The DNA for the CDR3 is TGTGCCAGCAGTTACCCGTTGAGCGGGGGGGCCCGGAATGAGCAGTTCTTC. This sequence joins TRBV6-2 or TRBV6-3 and TRBJ2-1; 10 bases fit TRBD2. Germline V gene sequence: CDR1 MNHEY, CDR2 SVGEGT. The CDR3 has 17 amino acids. V shed 2 bases, J shed 7 bases, and the junction held 11 bases outside the gene matches.

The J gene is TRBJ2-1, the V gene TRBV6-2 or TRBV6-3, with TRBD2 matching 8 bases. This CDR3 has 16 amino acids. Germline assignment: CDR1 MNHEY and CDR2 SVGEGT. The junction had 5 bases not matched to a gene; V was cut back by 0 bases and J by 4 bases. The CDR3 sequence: CASSYSGGAGYNEQFF. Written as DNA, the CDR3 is TGTGCCAGCAGTTACTCCGGGGGGGCCGGATACAATGAGCAGTTCTTC.

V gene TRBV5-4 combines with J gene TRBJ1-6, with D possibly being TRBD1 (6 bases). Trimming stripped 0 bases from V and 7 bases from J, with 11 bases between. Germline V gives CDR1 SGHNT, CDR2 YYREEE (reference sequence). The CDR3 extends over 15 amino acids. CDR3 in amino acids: CASSLDLQGNSPLHF. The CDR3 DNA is TGTGCCAGCAGCTTGGACTTGCAGGGGAATTCACCCCTCCACTTT.

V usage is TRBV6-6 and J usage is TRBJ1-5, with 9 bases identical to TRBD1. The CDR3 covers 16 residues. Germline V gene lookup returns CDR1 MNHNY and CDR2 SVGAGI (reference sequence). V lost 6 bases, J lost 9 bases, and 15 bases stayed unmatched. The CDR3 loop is CASSPPGQGSIRPQHF. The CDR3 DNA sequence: TGTGCCAGCAGCCCACCGGGACAGGGTTCCATTAGGCCCCAGCATTTT.

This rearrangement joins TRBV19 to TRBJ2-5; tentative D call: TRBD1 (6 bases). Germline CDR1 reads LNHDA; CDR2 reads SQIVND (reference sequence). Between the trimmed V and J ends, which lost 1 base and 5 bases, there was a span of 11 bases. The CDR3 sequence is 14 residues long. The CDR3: CASSIGQGMETQYF. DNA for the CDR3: TGTGCCAGTAGTATAGGGCAGGGGATGGAGACCCAGTACTTC.